This paragraph reports one TCR beta chain. Antigen: not known. This sample is drawn from a study of blood T cells in healthy people across ages. Using a J-beta primer mix together with a sample-barcoded 5' primer, a second PCR was run for about 6 to 12 cycles. All samples yielded 3 million or more CDR3-containing paired-end reads. TCRdb reanalysed the 5' RACE reads using MiXCR and keeps one entry per CDR3 protein. The sample includes about 1.6 million distinct CDR3 sequences, around 36% of them seen just once. Study findings and constraints: While age rose, TCR beta diversity per million T cells dropped in a roughly linear way. Compared with aged donors, long-lived donors showed fewer expanded clones, suggesting selection.

Per the germline V gene, CDR1 is MNHEY and CDR2 is SVGEGT. CDR3 length: 14 residues. Trimming removed 5 bases from V and 4 bases from J, with 12 bases in between. The sequenced sample consisted of blood. This chain links TRBV6-2 or TRBV6-3 with TRBJ2-4; D perhaps matches TRBD2 (5 bases). This receptor was identified in a woman aged 30 to 39 in good health. CDR3: CASSPGLGKNIQYF. The CDR3 DNA sequence: TGTGCCAGCAGTCCTGGACTCGGGAAAAACATTCAGTACTTC.